Included here is one TCR beta chain sequence, with context. This clone occurred once. Its antigen is currently not known. It has no much larger one-base neighbor in the sample; base qualities were not kept. Receptor libraries were prepared by the immunoSEQ multiplex PCR assay. The multiplex PCR relied on a mix of 60 forward primers for TCR Vbeta segments and 13 reverse primers for TCR Jbeta segments. The CDR3 region of rearranged TCR beta genes was amplified from genomic DNA by a multiplex PCR assay. Amplified TCR beta libraries were sequenced as 87-base-pair reads on the Illumina HiSeq System. Processing in the source paper ran as follows. A later analysis tallied tens of millions of unique TCR beta chains across the roughly 610 repertoires, and approximately 11 million of those chains were shared by two or more donors. Raw reads were error-corrected and collapsed into unique sequences with a nearest-neighbor algorithm that merged closely related sequences to remove PCR and sequencing errors. To assign V, D and J gene segments, CDR3 sequences were aligned to IMGT reference sequences. For a sequence to be retained, at least a six-nucleotide match to both a V gene segment and a J gene segment was required. A rearrangement was called productive if the CDR3 had no stop codons and remained in frame with V and J, and every other rearrangement was called non-productive. Following IMGT convention, CDR3 was defined as the stretch from the second conserved V-encoded cysteine to the conserved J-encoded phenylalanine. In an earlier analysis of around 600 of the donors, sequences lacking an unambiguous match to a single V gene segment were excluded. In an earlier analysis of around 600 of the donors, V segments were called functional above 56.7% productive rearrangements and were called segregating when the between-donor standard deviation exceeded 5%. A statistical classification framework was built for diagnosing cytomegalovirus status from the catalog of TCR beta chain sequences. A later analysis assigned V and J genes by comparing TCR nucleotide sequences with IMGT/GENE-DB human TR gene sequences. A later analysis assigned CDR3 sequences and most-parsimonious VDJ recombination scenarios with the TCRdist pipeline. A later analysis defined each TCR beta chain by its CDR3 amino acid sequence plus V-gene family, and excluded reads lacking a unique V-gene family. To address suspected cross-contamination and a sequencing artifact, a later analysis removed 550 to 750 highly shared, low-generation-probability nucleotide sequences. In a later analysis, a clonal expansion index was calculated for each public chain from normalized within-repertoire ranks of inferred template counts. In a later analysis, generation probabilities were computed with a VDJ recombination model fitted to out-of-frame rearrangements, and the resulting probabilities were checked against IGoR. In a later analysis, hypergeometric tests were used to score TCR-TCR, TCR-HLA and TCR-CMV co-occurrence, with a repertoire-size bias correction applied to TCR pairs. False discovery rates were estimated in a later analysis by permuting HLA or CMV assignments 20 times. In a later analysis, co-occurring TCRs were grouped using DBSCAN, with TCRdist sequence similarity added in when clustering inside HLA-allele-positive subsets. Co-occurrence clustering excluded repertoires with fewer than 30,000 or more than 120,000 public chains, plus five with anomalous nucleotide sharing. TCRdb provides this immuneACCESS table in a form limited to in-frame rearrangements. Some clones are lacking; in checked studies, under half of them reflect an unresolved V gene, and why the rest are absent is not known. V, J and clone size are taken as reported in that table, and D and trimming were inferred from the DNA itself. Recorded for this sample are 90,000 to 120,000 clones; over 75% of them occurred a single time. The top ten clones comprise 2% to 2.5% of the sample.

The cohort was made up of under 800 healthy bone marrow donors. Cohort members were all nominally healthy when sampled, although unrecorded immune exposures were likely present. The donor was CMV seronegative and belonged to the group of more than 300 seronegative cohort members. A peripheral blood sample was collected from each donor, and TCR beta sequencing was performed on peripheral blood mononuclear cells. The Qiagen DNeasy Blood Extraction Kit was used to extract genomic DNA from the blood cell samples. This specimen belongs to a study of cytomegalovirus exposure and HLA in healthy donors (dated by TCRdb to the late 2010s). With regard to the full study: An earlier analysis of some 600 of the donors reported approximately 300 Gb of sequence data and 95 million to 140 million unique TCR beta sequences obtained from around 170 million T cells. In addition to the first cohort of 666 subjects, a separate validation cohort of some 120 different subjects was used. The genetic ancestry cluster associated with self-reported Caucasian donors included over 65% of the roughly 400 genotyped donors. To predict cytomegalovirus infection status, the study combined high-throughput TCR immunosequencing, statistical association of individual TCRs with disease status, and machine learning. The study profiled the T cell repertoires of around 700 subjects by immunosequencing and related them to cytomegalovirus serostatus. About 5 DR-DQ haplotypes were handled as single units for association and clustering, since linkage in the cohort was strong. In an earlier analysis of several hundred of the donors, high-throughput TCR beta sequencing was used to judge whether each TCR beta V gene segment behaved as functional or pseudogenic. Donor age, sex, ethnicity and CMV serostatus were collected together with the repertoire data. A later analysis re-examined previously published TCR beta repertoires from about 700 donors and added high-resolution HLA genotyping to investigate patterns of TCR occurrence. Genome-wide SNP genotypes for about three fifths of the roughly 670 donors were used in a later genetic analysis, which treated that subset as a discovery cohort. HLA typing included class I and class II loci at four-digit resolution. Among 300 to 450 genotyped donors of the cohort, an average of around 240,000 unique TCR beta nucleotide sequences were sequenced per donor, about a sixth of them non-productive. The study aimed to test whether signatures of past pathogen exposure could be identified by cataloging public T cell receptors. An early release covering roughly 640 HLA-typed donors comprised about 320 gigabases of sequencing data and 65 million to 100 million unique TCR sequences. Rather than using new phenotypic data, the later analysis identified candidate immune exposures from TCR beta sequences and from how often those sequences occurred across donors. All discovery cohort repertoires had been generated on a single sequencing platform. Typing coverage varied by locus: 629-630 donors for A, B, C, DRB1 and DQB1; 522 for DQA1; approximately 610 for DPA1; roughly 470 for DPB1. Overall results and qualifications from the work: An earlier analysis of some 590 of the donors showed that most TCR beta V segments appeared in productive rearrangements either about 90% or about 30% of the time, which broadly matched IMGT annotations. A later analysis found that most CMV-associated TCR beta chains appeared HLA-restricted, with HLA associations seemingly driven largely by CMV exposure. In the study, around 150 TCR beta chains were listed as associated with cytomegalovirus. The only immune exposure information available for the cohort was CMV serostatus. In both the original and validation cohorts, the classifier was reported to diagnose cytomegalovirus status with high specificity and sensitivity. According to a later genetic analysis, donors in an Asian-associated ancestry cluster had fewer N-insertions in productive TCRs than the approximately 690-donor mean. A few of the identified cytomegalovirus-associated TCR beta chains were confirmed in vitro to be specific for cytomegalovirus antigens. When HLA alleles, especially DR and DQ, strongly co-occurred, TCR associations were difficult to assign to individual alleles. Some IMGT-functional V segments, including TRBV6-2 and TRBV6-3, could not be told apart with the 87-base-pair reads, so those segments were excluded. According to a later analysis, parvovirus B19, influenza, CMV and Epstein-Barr virus appeared linked to several top co-occurrence clusters. Linkage disequilibrium might explain the correlated functional status among segregating V segments, but an unknown experimental factor could not be excluded. Because some donors lacked HLA typing at each locus, the association tests relied only on the typed subset. A further reported finding was that TCR beta sequences accurately predicted the HLA-A and HLA-B alleles for most subjects in the first cohort. Across donors, most TCR sequences were observed very rarely, whereas some public TCRs were present in many individuals. A later analysis found that HLA-associated TCR beta chains were more clonally expanded and had lower generation probabilities than equally common non-associated chains. Some 16 rarely observed V segments, including chromosome 9 orphons, were excluded from the earlier analysis of some 590 of the donors because counts were too low. The presence/absence analyses assumed that sequencing depth was roughly uniform across donors, and that assumption may not be true. The authors suggested that the approach could potentially be generalized to other disease states and immunological phenotypes. In a later analysis, some 17,000 TCR beta sequences were associated with specific HLA alleles at a false discovery rate of 0.05. An association between a missense DCLRE1C variant and V-gene and J-gene trimming of TCR beta chains was found in a later genetic analysis and replicated in an independent cohort. In a later analysis, the rate of TCR association differed among HLA loci, with DRB1 alleles having the most associated TCRs and HLA-C alleles having the fewest. A group of highly shared sequence variants was considered likely to be a technical artifact of the sequencing pipeline. In this cohort, only TCR beta chains were sequenced, and detectable features were limited by the absence of alpha or paired-chain data.

CDR1 and CDR2 were assigned from the germline V gene as MRHNA and SNTAGT. From V the trimming removes 5 bases and from J it removes 4 bases, while the gene matches leave 12 bases of the junction unaccounted for. The CDR3, cysteine through phenylalanine, is 17 amino acids long. Kept here is only the CDR3 DNA, which spans 51 bases and is read in frame from base 1. The rearranged chain carries TRBV6-4 and TRBJ2-7; the junction holds 12 bases that match TRBD2. Source material: PBMCs. This sequence was found in a man between 25 and 39 years old in good health and CMV-seronegative. The bases read TGTGCCAGCAGTTCTCTAGCGGGAGGGCCTTTCGAGTACGAGCAGTACTTC. Its translation reads: CASSSLAGGPFEYEQYF.